The T cell receptor (beta chain) described here comes from a study of T cell repertoires in cytomegalovirus infection. Study-level information: Selection of CMV epitopes for the study included recently identified HLA-C-restricted and well-studied HLA-B-restricted ones. Broader study findings: HLA-C-restricted CMV-specific TCR beta clonotypes were dominant in the ex vivo response.

MiXCR, applied by TCRdb to the reads, yields one record per CDR3 protein. The sample records approximately 1,000,000 distinct CDR3 sequences, about a third being singletons. Losses at the gene ends were 6 bases for V and 1 base for J; bases not matched to a gene: 3. Germline CDR1 is LNHDA and CDR2 is SQIVND (reference sequence). The CDR3 runs 14 residues. The table lists this clonotype with a few counts. Its specificity is not known. Sequenced here: cultured CD8+ T cells from PBMCs, sampled from culture after CMV antigen stimulation. V and J are TRBV19 and TRBJ1-1, with 9 bases matching TRBD1. This clonotype was obtained from a human donor in good health (CMV status not recorded). Some clones in this sample may be carry-over from other donors' samples. The CDR3 DNA follows: TGTGCCAGTAGGAGGGGACAGGGGAACACTGAAGCTTTCTTT. Amino acids: CASRRGQGNTEAFF.